The rows below give T cell receptor beta chains drawn from one sample of a study of OX40 agonist ivuxolimab in advanced cancers. Repertoires were generated with immunoSEQ multiplex PCR, while TCRdb's copy carries only in-frame clones and drops some. The data hold roughly 68,000 clones, with about nine tenths observed a single time. The sample was CD4+ or CD8+ T cells sorted from blood, taken in a trial of the OX40 agonist ivuxolimab. The receptors were gathered from an adult with an advanced solid tumor such as melanoma, head and neck, liver or kidney cancer. Each CDR3 is given with its conserved first and last residue. The order of the fields is CDR3 DNA, CDR3 protein, D gene, J gene, V gene, clone size. The D gene is left open where the match is weak. Expanded clones get a size class; other rows say once, few or many, or leave the size out.

cdr3_nt: TGTGCCAGCAGCCTTGCTACCTCCTACGAGCAGTACTTC
cdr3_aa: CASSLATSYEQYF
d_call: .
j_call: TRBJ2-7
v_call: TRBV4-2
clone_size: .

cdr3_nt: TGTGCCAGCAGCCGGGAGATAGCGGGAGTTAATGAGCAGTTCTTC
cdr3_aa: CASSREIAGVNEQFF
d_call: TRBD2
j_call: TRBJ2-1
v_call: TRBV4-2
clone_size: .

cdr3_nt: TGTGCCAGCAGTGATACGGGGACTAGCGGGAGATCTTCTTACAATGAGCAGTTCTTC
cdr3_aa: CASSDTGTSGRSSYNEQFF
d_call: TRBD2
j_call: TRBJ2-1
v_call: TRBV2
clone_size: .

cdr3_nt: TGTGCCAGCAGTGGACTAGCGGAAAACATTCAGTACTTC
cdr3_aa: CASSGLAENIQYF
d_call: TRBD2
j_call: TRBJ2-4
v_call: TRBV2
clone_size: few

cdr3_nt: TGTGCCAGCAGCGCGAGTTCACGGACAGCTAACTATGGCTACACCTTC
cdr3_aa: CASSASSRTANYGYTF
d_call: .
j_call: TRBJ1-2
v_call: TRBV9
clone_size: .

cdr3_nt: TGTGCCAGCAGGAGACGGGGAGGCCCGGGGGGTGAGAATGAGCAGTTCTTC
cdr3_aa: CASRRRGGPGGENEQFF
d_call: TRBD2
j_call: TRBJ2-1
v_call: TRBV7-2
clone_size: .

cdr3_nt: TGTGCCAGCAGTAGGGACAGGAACTCTGGAAACACCATATATTTT
cdr3_aa: CASSRDRNSGNTIYF
d_call: TRBD1
j_call: TRBJ1-3
v_call: TRBV2
clone_size: .

cdr3_nt: TGTGCCAGCAGCCAAGTCACAGGGGGGAATTCACCCCTCCACTTT
cdr3_aa: CASSQVTGGNSPLHF
d_call: TRBD1
j_call: TRBJ1-6
v_call: TRBV14
clone_size: once

cdr3_nt: TGCGCCAGCAGCTTGGAAACCGCCTACGAGCAGTACTTC
cdr3_aa: CASSLETAYEQYF
d_call: .
j_call: TRBJ2-7
v_call: TRBV5-1
clone_size: .

cdr3_nt: TGTGCCAGCAGCCGGGCCCCCGGCACAGATACGCAGTATTTT
cdr3_aa: CASSRAPGTDTQYF
d_call: .
j_call: TRBJ2-3
v_call: TRBV4-2
clone_size: .

cdr3_nt: TGTGCCAGCCGAGTTAGCGTCGTTTACGAGCAGTACTTC
cdr3_aa: CASRVSVVYEQYF
d_call: .
j_call: TRBJ2-7
v_call: TRBV6-5
clone_size: .

cdr3_nt: TGTGCCACCAGCAGAGATAGCGGACAGGCAGGGCAGCCCCAGCATTTT
cdr3_aa: CATSRDSGQAGQPQHF
d_call: TRBD1
j_call: TRBJ1-5
v_call: TRBV15
clone_size: .

cdr3_nt: TGTGCCTGGAGTGTACAGGGGAACACTGAAGCTTTCTTT
cdr3_aa: CAWSVQGNTEAFF
d_call: .
j_call: TRBJ1-1
v_call: TRBV30
clone_size: .

cdr3_nt: TGTGCCTCGAACCGGGACAGAAATCAGCCCCAGCATTTT
cdr3_aa: CASNRDRNQPQHF
d_call: TRBD1
j_call: TRBJ1-5
v_call: TRBV19
clone_size: .

cdr3_nt: TGTGCCAGCAGTTATCCCCTCGAGGAGGCTTTCTTT
cdr3_aa: CASSYPLEEAFF
d_call: .
j_call: TRBJ1-1
v_call: TRBV6-6
clone_size: .

cdr3_nt: TGTGCCAGCGCCAGGGGACTAGCGGGAGAGGGCGGGGAGCTGTTTTTT
cdr3_aa: CASARGLAGEGGELFF
d_call: TRBD2
j_call: TRBJ2-2
v_call: TRBV11-3
clone_size: .

cdr3_nt: TGTGCCAGCCTACCCCGGGCGGGAACTAGCGAGCAGTACTTC
cdr3_aa: CASLPRAGTSEQYF
d_call: .
j_call: TRBJ2-7
v_call: TRBV7-2
clone_size: .

cdr3_nt: TGCGCCAGCAGCTTGGGAACAGGGATCTCCTACGAGCAGTACTTC
cdr3_aa: CASSLGTGISYEQYF
d_call: .
j_call: TRBJ2-7
v_call: TRBV5-1
clone_size: .

cdr3_nt: TGTGCCAGCAGTTACAGGGGCGACACCTATAATTCACCCCTCCACTTT
cdr3_aa: CASSYRGDTYNSPLHF
d_call: .
j_call: TRBJ1-6
v_call: TRBV6-5
clone_size: .

cdr3_nt: TGTGCCAGCAGCGATGGGAGTAATGAAAAACTGTTTTTT
cdr3_aa: CASSDGSNEKLFF
d_call: .
j_call: TRBJ1-4
v_call: TRBV9
clone_size: .

cdr3_nt: TGTGCCAGCAGCTTTGTAGGCTTACAAGAGACCCAGTACTTC
cdr3_aa: CASSFVGLQETQYF
d_call: .
j_call: TRBJ2-5
v_call: TRBV5-6
clone_size: .

cdr3_nt: TGTGCCAGCAGTTATGTGGGCGCCGGGGAGCTGTTTTTT
cdr3_aa: CASSYVGAGELFF
d_call: .
j_call: TRBJ2-2
v_call: TRBV2
clone_size: .

cdr3_nt: TGTGCCAGCAGTTTATGGAGCGGGAGGGCCAAGAACGAGCAGTACTTC
cdr3_aa: CASSLWSGRAKNEQYF
d_call: TRBD2
j_call: TRBJ2-7
v_call: TRBV28
clone_size: .

cdr3_nt: TGTGCCAGCAGCTTAGGTTTTGATACGCAGTATTTT
cdr3_aa: CASSLGFDTQYF
d_call: .
j_call: TRBJ2-3
v_call: TRBV7-2
clone_size: .

cdr3_nt: TGTGCCACCAAATATAGGTCTATGAACACTGAAGCTTTCTTT
cdr3_aa: CATKYRSMNTEAFF
d_call: .
j_call: TRBJ1-1
v_call: TRBV19
clone_size: .

cdr3_nt: TGTGCCAGCAGTAGCCCGCGGGGGAGAATAGGAGATACGCAGTATTTT
cdr3_aa: CASSSPRGRIGDTQYF
d_call: TRBD2
j_call: TRBJ2-3
v_call: TRBV27
clone_size: .